The following is a T cell receptor beta chain sequence with its context. This entry is derived from a study of beta chain features in type 1 diabetes. Expressed TCRB transcripts got sequenced, as all isolated RNA was reverse transcribed. Assay used: immunoSEQ multiplex PCR; TCRdb lists only in-frame clones, some missing. Of 90,000 to 110,000 clones in the sample, 30% to 40% are singletons; the top ten hold more than 0.06%. The sequenced sample was stem cell memory CD4+ T cells from blood. The TCR comes from a woman aged 18-29 years in good health.

CDR3 loop: CSVVARPTDTQYF. As DNA, the CDR3 is TGCAGCGTTGTTGCCAGGCCCACAGATACGCAGTATTTT. The chain carries TRBV29-1 and TRBJ2-3; D is uncertain. Trimming left V 4 bases short and J 2 bases short, with 10 bases between. CDR1 and CDR2 from the germline V gene are SQVTM and ANQGSEA. This CDR3 is built from 13 residues.